The T cell receptor beta chain under discussion was sequenced for a study of graft-versus-host responses after intestinal transplantation. Study-wide context: The recipients all started with anti-thymocyte globulin induction and then took tacrolimus and steroids for roughly 3 years.

TCRdb's copy holds only in-frame clones and misses some; the assay was immunoSEQ multiplex PCR. The data contain 20,000 or so clones, 30% to 40% of them singletons. Germline CDR1 is SGHVS and CDR2 is FNYEAQ. V lost 4 bases to trimming and J lost 5 bases, with 17 bases between them. The CDR3 runs to 15 residues. The plating included around 200,000 irradiated, violet-dye-labeled stimulator cells together with around 200,000 CFSE-labeled responder cells. The J gene is TRBJ2-5, the V gene TRBV7-6; weak D call: TRBD2 (5 bases). The sequences come from alloreactive CD8+ T cells from a mixed lymphocyte reaction culture, collected before intestinal transplant. Subset of the sample: CFSE-low proliferating T cells sorted from roughly six-day pre-transplant mixed lymphocyte reaction (GvH or HvG direction). This clonotype was obtained from a human patient who received an intestinal transplant. CDR3 in DNA: TGTGCCAGCAGCTATAGCTGGGGTGGCGGGGAGACCCAGTACTTC. Residues: CASSYSWGGGETQYF. Complete variable domain (other parts from reference TRBV7-6 and TRBJ2-5): GAGVSQSPRYKVTKRGQDVALRCDPISGHVSLYWYRQALGQGPEFLTYFNYEAQQDKSGLPNDRFSAERPEGSISTLTIQRTEQRDSAMYRCASSYSWGGGETQYFGPGTRLLVL.